This TCR beta chain appears in the sequencing data of a study of technical replicates of blood from several donors (dated by TCRdb to about 2017). Comments on this clone: Its antigen target is currently unknown. Base quality data are lacking; no much larger clone is found one base away.

Inclusive of the bounding cysteine and phenylalanine, the CDR3 is 14 residues long. The DNA shown is the 42-base CDR3, in frame from base 1. At the junction V is shortened by 5 bases and J by 2 bases; bases outside the gene matches: 4. From a lookup of the germline V gene (reference sequence), CDR1 and CDR2 are LNHNV and YYDKDF. Library preparation employed the immunoSEQ multiplex PCR assay. TCRdb provides this immuneACCESS table in a form limited to in-frame rearrangements. Some clones are lacking; in checked studies, under half of them reflect an unresolved V gene, and why the rest are absent is not known. The sample table records tens of thousands of clones; over 85% of these occur just once. Of the sample, 2.5% to 3.5% falls within the top ten clones.

The rearranged segments are TRBV15 and TRBJ1-2; 8 bases in between match TRBD1. What was sequenced was PBMCs. This TCR was sampled from a human donor in good health. Some clones in this sample may be carry-over from other donors' samples. The DNA sequence is TGTGCCACCAGCGAACGACAGGGGAACTATGGCTACACCTTC. The encoded protein is CATSERQGNYGYTF.